The 26 T cell receptor beta chains reported below all come from one sample, sequenced in a study of neurological immune-mediated disorders. One entry per CDR3 protein results from TCRdb running MiXCR on the 5' RACE reads. The table records 20,000 or so distinct CDR3 sequences, 2.6% of them present only once. Sample: PBMCs. These receptor sequences come from a young woman with multiple sclerosis.

This clonotype ranks as medium-sized. The chain has TRBV3-1 and TRBJ2-5; 14 nucleotides line up with TRBD2. V shed 4 bases and J 2 bases; nucleotides not matched to a gene: 3. Germline V lookup: CDR1 LGHDT, CDR2 YNNKEL (reference sequence). The CDR3 totals 16 residues. The CDR3: CASSLGLAGGQETQYF. As DNA, the CDR3 is TGTGCCAGCAGCCTTGGACTAGCGGGGGGTCAAGAGACCCAGTACTTC.

This clonotype was counted between two and nine times. The chain has TRBV30 and TRBJ2-5, with 9 bases identical to TRBD2. The germline V gene has CDR1 GTSNPN and CDR2 SVGIG (reference sequence). CDR3 size: 14 residues. The V segment lost 5 bases and the J segment 5 bases; nucleotides outside the gene matches: 9. CDR3 bases: TGTGCCTGGCTTCGTAGCGGGGGTTCGGAGACCCAGTACTTC. This encodes CAWLRSGGSETQYF.

This clonotype was found many times. The rearrangement uses TRBV24-1 and TRBJ2-1; D is unclear. CDR3 size: 13 residues. V was pared by 2 bases and J by 4 bases, with 5 bases between. Germline assignment: CDR1 KGHDR and CDR2 SFDVKD. The CDR3 spells CATSDSNYNEQFF. The CDR3, as DNA: TGTGCCACCAGTGATTCCAATTACAATGAGCAGTTCTTC.

This clonotype came up many times. Relative to the germline gene, one junction end is altered; a read error may explain this. V and J are TRBV7-7 and TRBJ2-1; D remains unclear. Per germline, CDR1 SSHAT and CDR2 FNYEAQ (reference sequence). The CDR3 loop spans 15 amino acids. CDR3 coding DNA: TGTGCTAGCAGCTTCGGAGCGAGCTCCTACAATGAGCAGTTCTTC. It yields the protein CASSFGASSYNEQFF.

Regarding this clonotype: A read error is likely, as this CDR3 ends without the conserved phenylalanine or tryptophan. The gene calls are TRBV15 and TRBJ2-7; the match to TRBD2 covers 7 bases. Germline V gene lookup returns CDR1 LNHNV and CDR2 YYDKDF (reference sequence). V trimming: 1 base; J trimming: 7 bases; junction bases outside the gene matches: 7. The CDR3 consists of 14 residues. CDR3 region: CATSRGEGTSEQYN. CDR3 coding DNA: TGTGCCACCAGCAGAGGGGAGGGGACGTCGGAGCAGTACAAC.

This clonotype was observed at least ten times. This chain links TRBV6-1 with TRBJ2-5, with a possible D match to TRBD1 (6 bases). This CDR3 spans 14 amino acids. Germline loops: CDR1 MNHNS, CDR2 SASEGT. Trimming shortened V by 6 bases and J by 5 bases, and 16 bases separated the two germline ends. The CDR3 region is CASSYRQDGETQYF. The CDR3 DNA sequence: TGTGCCAGCAGCTACAGACAGGACGGGGAGACCCAGTACTTC.

This clonotype was counted between two and nine times. Since no conserved phenylalanine or tryptophan closes the CDR3, a read error is the likely cause. This chain joins TRBV10-3 and TRBJ1-1; D is uncertain. Germline CDR1 and CDR2: ENHRY and SYGVKD. The CDR3 has 13 residues. V lost 6 bases, J lost 1 base, and 9 bases lay in between. The CDR3 sequence is CAIRPDGNTEAFN. The CDR3 nucleotides are TGTGCCATCAGACCCGACGGGAACACTGAAGCTTTCAAT.

The gene calls are TRBV29-1 and TRBJ1-2; D remains ambiguous. V shed 8 bases and J shed 2 bases, with 15 bases lying between them. The CDR3 covers 13 residues. Germline-derived CDR1 and CDR2 are SQVTM and ANQGSEA. CDR3: CSIVEDLNYGYTF. The CDR3 bases are TGCAGCATCGTCGAGGATCTAAACTATGGCTACACCTTC.

This clonotype was observed at least ten times. V gene TRBV20-1 combines with J gene TRBJ2-5, with a weak D call TRBD2 (5 bases). V dropped 6 bases and J dropped 5 bases, with 19 bases sitting between them. CDR3 size: 14 residues. The germline V gene encodes CDR1 DFQATT and CDR2 SNEGSKA (reference sequence). This chain's CDR3 is CSAPARQRLETQYF. The CDR3 DNA follows: TGCAGTGCCCCGGCGCGGCAGCGGTTGGAGACCCAGTACTTC.

This clonotype was detected ten times or more. The gene calls are TRBV7-2 and TRBJ1-4, with no clear D. This CDR3 contains 16 residues. The germline V and J ends were trimmed by 2 bases and 0 bases, with 10 bases remaining between them. CDR1 SGHTA and CDR2 FQGNSA come from the germline V gene. CDR3 DNA: TGTGCCAGCAGCTTATGGGGAGTTGCAACTAATGAAAAACTGTTTTTT. Its protein product is CASSLWGVATNEKLFF.

This clonotype was seen repeatedly, ten times or more. The chain recombines TRBV12-3 or TRBV12-4 with TRBJ1-4; D not certain. The V end lost 1 base, the J end lost 0 bases, and 9 bases lay between the germline ends. The CDR3 covers 16 residues. CDR3 sequence (DNA): TGTGCCAGCAGTTTAGACGGCTTTGCAACTAATGAAAAACTGTTTTTT. Translating gives CASSLDGFATNEKLFF.

This clonotype has at least ten counts. This chain joins TRBV5-1 and TRBJ1-1, with TRBD1 as a possible D gene (6 bases). The V end lost 4 bases, the J end lost 8 bases, and 15 bases lay between the germline ends. Looked up from germline, CDR1 is SGHRS and CDR2 is YFSETQ. The CDR3 loop spans 13 amino acids. DNA of the CDR3: TGCGCCAGCAGCGAACGGACAGAAGTCGAAGCTTTCTTT. Its translation is CASSERTEVEAFF.

This clonotype is medium-sized (0.01 to 0.1%) in the sample. This chain uses TRBV28 with TRBJ1-2, with TRBD1 identical over 7 bases. CDR3 length: 16 amino acids. Germline V gene sequence: CDR1 MDHEN, CDR2 SYDVKM. V was clipped by 6 bases and J by 6 bases; unmatched bases: 16. Here the CDR3 reads CASSSPQTGLTDGYTF. The CDR3 DNA sequence: TGTGCCAGCAGCTCGCCTCAGACAGGGCTGACCGATGGCTACACCTTC.

This clonotype was picked up many times. The junction departs from germline at one end; a sequencing error may be responsible. The CDR3 nucleotides read TGCGCCAGCAGCCCAGTCGCGGGAGGGGCGCTGTTTTTT. Translation: CASSPVAGGALFF. The V and J genes are TRBV5-1 and TRBJ2-2; TRBD2 matches 9 bases. The V gene's germline CDR1 is SGHRS and CDR2 YFSETQ. The CDR3 has 13 amino acids.

In this sample, this clonotype turned up many times. V usage is TRBV12-3 or TRBV12-4 and J usage is TRBJ2-1; 8 nucleotides agree with TRBD2. V dropped 4 bases and J dropped 7; count of bases not matched to a gene: 9. This CDR3 is built from 15 residues. The CDR3 sequence: CASSSTREGRNEQFF. The CDR3 nucleotides read TGTGCCAGCAGTTCCACACGGGAGGGCCGGAATGAGCAGTTCTTC.

This clonotype was seen ten or more times. The CDR3 sequence: CSARESSGGVNGQFF. The CDR3 region has the DNA TGCAGTGCTAGAGAATCTAGCGGGGGGGTCAACGGGCAGTTCTTC. V gene TRBV20-1 combines with J gene TRBJ2-1, with TRBD2 identical over 12 bases. The J segment lost 12 bases and the V segment lost 0 bases, leaving 9 bases of the junction unmatched. The CDR3 contains 15 residues. CDR1 and CDR2 from the germline V gene are DFQATT and SNEGSKA (reference sequence).

This clonotype was recorded many times. The V and J genes are TRBV6-1 and TRBJ1-4; 8 nucleotides agree with TRBD1. CDR3 size: 14 residues. The V segment lost 6 bases and the J segment 5 bases; nucleotides outside the gene matches: 5. Looked up from germline, CDR1 is MNHNS and CDR2 is SASEGT. CDR3: CASSLRQGNEKLFF. The CDR3 DNA follows: TGTGCCAGCAGCCTAAGACAGGGGAATGAAAAACTGTTTTTT.

In its sample, this clonotype was seen many times. V usage is TRBV20-1 and J usage is TRBJ1-1; no clear D. This CDR3 contains 13 residues. With 5 bases removed from V and 3 bases from J, the gap between germline ends came to 13 bases. Germline V CDR1 and CDR2: DFQATT, SNEGSKA (reference sequence). CDR3 region: CSAPRARDTEAFF. For the CDR3, the DNA is TGCAGTGCTCCTCGGGCGAGGGACACTGAAGCTTTCTTT.

In this sample, this clonotype turned up many times. V is TRBV12-3 or TRBV12-4 and J is TRBJ2-2; D may correspond to TRBD1 or TRBD2 (5 bases each). The V gene lost 6 bases and the J gene lost 6 bases, with 8 bases spanning the gap. The CDR3 contains 12 residues. In DNA, the CDR3 is TGTGCCAGCAGCCAGGGAGCCGGGGAGCTGTTTTTT. This codes for CASSQGAGELFF.

This clonotype was found once. This sequence joins TRBV7-6 and TRBJ1-3, with D uncertain. The germline V gene has CDR1 SGHVS and CDR2 FNYEAQ. Trimming removed 1 base at V and 1 base at J, with 11 bases between. This CDR3 is built from 16 residues. CDR3 DNA: TGTGCCAGCAGCTTAGATGGCAGACGATCTGGAAACACCATATATTTT. This gives the protein CASSLDGRRSGNTIYF. Together with reference TRBV7-6 and TRBJ1-3, the CDR3 gives the full variable domain: GAGVSQSPRYKVTKRGQDVALRCDPISGHVSLYWYRQALGQGPEFLTYFNYEAQQDKSGLPNDRFSAERPEGSISTLTIQRTEQRDSAMYRCASSLDGRRSGNTIYFGEGSWLTVV.

This clonotype was seen repeatedly, ten times or more. The V gene is TRBV28, the J gene TRBJ2-6; 7 positions agree with TRBD1. The CDR3 consists of 15 residues. Germline V lookup: CDR1 MDHEN, CDR2 SYDVKM. Germline trimming cut 4 bases from V and 8 bases from J; bases unmatched to any gene: 8. The CDR3 reads CASSSHRGDSNVLTF. The CDR3 DNA sequence: TGTGCCAGCAGTTCCCACAGGGGCGACTCCAACGTCCTGACTTTC.

This clonotype showed up many times. This chain connects TRBV20-1 to TRBJ1-2; D call uncertain. This CDR3 spans 15 amino acids. Germline V gives CDR1 DFQATT, CDR2 SNEGSKA (reference sequence). The germline V and J ends were trimmed by 5 bases and 4 bases, with 20 bases remaining between them. The DNA of the CDR3 is TGCAGTGCTTACATGGGCTCGTGGGGTTCCTATGGCTACACCTTC. Protein sequence: CSAYMGSWGSYGYTF.

Many counts were recorded for this clonotype. The genes are TRBV11-3 and TRBJ2-1; no reliable D call. Between the trimmed V and J ends, which lost 1 base and 0 bases, there was a span of 10 bases. The CDR3 totals 16 residues. Germline loops: CDR1 SGHNT, CDR2 YENEEA. The CDR3 DNA reads TGTGCCAGCAGCTTAGTGTTTTCAGACTCCTACAATGAGCAGTTCTTC. Its protein product is CASSLVFSDSYNEQFF.

This clonotype was detected ten times or more. The rearrangement joins TRBV6-5 to TRBJ1-5; TRBD1 matches at 11 bases. With 5 bases clipped from V and 4 bases from J, the junction kept 10 bases outside the gene matches. This CDR3 has 17 residues. Germline CDR1 reads MNHEY; CDR2 reads SVGAGI. This CDR3 is CASSRTWDRGGNQPQHF. The CDR3 region has the DNA TGTGCCAGCAGTCGAACCTGGGACAGGGGGGGAAATCAGCCCCAGCATTTT.

This clonotype came up a few times. V gene TRBV29-1 combines with J gene TRBJ1-1; D remains ambiguous. Germline V gene lookup returns CDR1 SQVTM and CDR2 ANQGSEA. Trimming removed 6 bases at V and 1 base at J, with 12 bases between. CDR3 length: 13 residues. This CDR3 is CSVAQKQNTEAFF. CDR3 nucleotide sequence: TGCAGCGTCGCTCAGAAACAGAACACTGAAGCTTTCTTT.

The chain joins TRBV3-1 to TRBJ1-2, with 9 nucleotides matching TRBD1. V was clipped by 3 bases and J by 1 base; unmatched bases: 0. This CDR3 region has 14 residues. The germline gives CDR1 LGHDT, CDR2 YNNKEL (reference sequence). The CDR3 loop is CASSQGQGNYGYTF. The CDR3, as DNA: TGTGCCAGCAGCCAGGGACAGGGTAACTATGGCTACACCTTC. Based on the CDR3 plus reference TRBV3-1 and TRBJ1-2, the full variable domain is DTAVSQTPKYLVTQMGNDKSIKCEQNLGHDTMYWYKQDSKKFLKIMFSYNNKELIINETVPNRFSPKSPDKAHLNLHINSLELGDSAVYFCASSQGQGNYGYTFGSGTRLTVV.